This T cell receptor beta chain was observed in a study of OX40 agonist ivuxolimab in advanced cancers. Study context: The patients got ivuxolimab, which is an agonistic anti-OX40 (CD134) antibody. Among those enrolled, mean age was 60 years (range about 23 to 90) and 82.7% were male.

Study-wide results and limits: Expanded clones belonging to CD8+ T cells outnumbered, on average, those of CD4+.

This clone was detected a few times. Antigen unknown. No patient had autoimmune disease or received systemic immunosuppression. The assay was immunoSEQ multiplex PCR, and TCRdb's table has in-frame clones only and misses some. The table has about 64,000 clones, roughly four fifths seen once; the top ten hold about 5%. This receptor was obtained from an adult with an advanced solid tumor such as melanoma, head and neck, liver or kidney cancer. Sequences were derived from CD4+ or CD8+ T cells sorted from blood, sampled in a trial of the OX40 agonist ivuxolimab.

CDR3 nucleotide sequence: TGTGCCAGCTCACCGACAGGGTCTAATGAAAAACTGTTTTTT. Its translation: CASSPTGSNEKLFF. The chain is built from TRBV18 and TRBJ1-4, with 7 nucleotides matching TRBD1. The CDR3 has 14 amino acids. Germline CDR1 KGHSH, CDR2 LQKENI. V was pared by 3 bases and J by 3 bases, with 1 base of the junction left unmatched.